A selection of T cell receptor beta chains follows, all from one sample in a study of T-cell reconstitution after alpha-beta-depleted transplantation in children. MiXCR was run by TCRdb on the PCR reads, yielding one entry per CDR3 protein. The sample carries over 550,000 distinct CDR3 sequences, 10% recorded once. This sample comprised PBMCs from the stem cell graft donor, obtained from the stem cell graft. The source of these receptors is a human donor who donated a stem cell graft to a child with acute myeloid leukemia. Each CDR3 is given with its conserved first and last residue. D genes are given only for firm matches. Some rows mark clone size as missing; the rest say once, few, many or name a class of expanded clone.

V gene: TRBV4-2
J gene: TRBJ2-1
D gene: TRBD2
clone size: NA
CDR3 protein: CASSSRLAGVYNEQFF
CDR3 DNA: TGTGCCAGCAGCTCTAGACTAGCGGGAGTTTACAATGAGCAGTTCTTC

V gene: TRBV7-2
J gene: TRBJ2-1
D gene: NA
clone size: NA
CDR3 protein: CASSLSGEYYNEQFF
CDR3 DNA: TGTGCCAGCAGCTTATCGGGGGAGTACTACAATGAGCAGTTCTTC

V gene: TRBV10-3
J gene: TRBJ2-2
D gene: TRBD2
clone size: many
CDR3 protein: CAISEGVAGGPGELFF
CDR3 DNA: TGTGCCATCAGTGAGGGAGTAGCGGGAGGGCCCGGGGAGCTGTTTTTT

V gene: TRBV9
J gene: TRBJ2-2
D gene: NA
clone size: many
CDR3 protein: CASSPRANTGELFF
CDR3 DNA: TGTGCCAGCAGCCCCCGAGCGAACACCGGGGAGCTGTTTTTT

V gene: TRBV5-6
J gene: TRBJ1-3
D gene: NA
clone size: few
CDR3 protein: CASSLGTVGNTIYF
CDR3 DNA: TGTGCCAGCAGCCTAGGGACGGTGGGAAACACCATATATTTT

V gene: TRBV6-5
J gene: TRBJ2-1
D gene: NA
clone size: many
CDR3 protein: CASSPDYNEQFF
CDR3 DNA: TGTGCCAGCAGTCCCGACTACAATGAGCAGTTCTTC

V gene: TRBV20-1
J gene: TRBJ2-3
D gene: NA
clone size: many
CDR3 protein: CSALDPGKSTDTQYF
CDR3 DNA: TGCAGTGCTCTAGATCCAGGGAAAAGCACAGATACGCAGTATTTT

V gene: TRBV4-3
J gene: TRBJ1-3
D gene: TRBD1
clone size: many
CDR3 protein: CASSQGTQGARNTIYF
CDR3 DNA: TGCGCCAGCAGCCAAGGAACACAGGGGGCTCGAAACACCATATATTTT

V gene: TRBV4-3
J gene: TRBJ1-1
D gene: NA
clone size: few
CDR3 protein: CASSLNTGAGAFF
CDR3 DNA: TGCGCCAGCAGCCTTAACACGGGGGCCGGGGCTTTCTTT

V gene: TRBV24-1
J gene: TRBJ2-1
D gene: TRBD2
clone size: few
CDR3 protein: CATSDWTSGSGNEQFF
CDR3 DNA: TGTGCCACCAGTGACTGGACTAGCGGGAGCGGCAATGAGCAGTTCTTC

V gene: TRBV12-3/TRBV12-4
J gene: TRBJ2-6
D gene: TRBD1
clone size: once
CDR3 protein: CASSLRQGEGSGANVLTF
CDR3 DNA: TGTGCCAGCAGTCTACGACAGGGGGAAGGCTCTGGGGCCAACGTCCTGACTTTC

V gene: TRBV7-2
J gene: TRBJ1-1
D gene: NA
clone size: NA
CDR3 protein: CASSLISGFATEAFF
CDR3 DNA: TGTGCCAGCAGCTTAATTTCAGGGTTTGCCACTGAAGCTTTCTTT

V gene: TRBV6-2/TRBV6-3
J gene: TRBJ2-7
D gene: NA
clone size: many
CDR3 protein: CASSYVAYEQYF
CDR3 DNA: TGTGCCAGCAGTTACGTCGCCTACGAGCAGTACTTC

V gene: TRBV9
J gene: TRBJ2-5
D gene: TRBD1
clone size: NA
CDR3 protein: CASSVEGASKQTQYF
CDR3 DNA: TGTGCCAGCAGCGTAGAGGGGGCTAGCAAACAGACCCAGTACTTC

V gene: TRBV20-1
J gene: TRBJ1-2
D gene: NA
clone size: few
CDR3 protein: CSAWDLGKNYGYTF
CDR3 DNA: TGCAGTGCTTGGGACCTAGGCAAAAACTATGGCTACACCTTC

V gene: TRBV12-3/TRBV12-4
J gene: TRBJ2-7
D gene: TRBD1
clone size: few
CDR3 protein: CASSKMDRGQYEQYF
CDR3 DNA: TGTGCCAGCAGTAAAATGGACAGGGGGCAATACGAGCAGTACTTC

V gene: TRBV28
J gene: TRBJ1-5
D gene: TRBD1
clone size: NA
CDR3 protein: CASSFGQGAFGNQPQHF
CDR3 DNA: TGTGCCAGCAGTTTTGGGCAGGGGGCGTTCGGCAATCAGCCCCAGCATTTT

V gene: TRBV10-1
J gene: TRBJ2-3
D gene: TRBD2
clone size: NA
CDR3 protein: CASSEDVAGETADTQYF
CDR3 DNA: TGCGCCAGCAGTGAGGACGTAGCGGGAGAGACAGCAGATACGCAGTATTTT

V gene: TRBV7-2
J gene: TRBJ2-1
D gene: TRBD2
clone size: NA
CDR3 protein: CASSLGASGAYNEQFF
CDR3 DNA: TGTGCCAGCAGCTTAGGGGCTAGCGGGGCGTACAATGAGCAGTTCTTC

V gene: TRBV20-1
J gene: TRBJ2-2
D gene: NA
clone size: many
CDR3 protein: CSARERKGPQFGELFF
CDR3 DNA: TGCAGTGCTAGAGAGCGTAAGGGCCCGCAGTTCGGGGAGCTGTTTTTT

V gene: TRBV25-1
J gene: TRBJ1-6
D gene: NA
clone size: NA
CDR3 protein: CASKREPYNSPLHF
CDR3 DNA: TGTGCCAGCAAGCGAGAACCTTATAATTCACCCCTCCACTTT

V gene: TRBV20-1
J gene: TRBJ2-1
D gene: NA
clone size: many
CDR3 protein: CSATRTNKGNEQFF
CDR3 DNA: TGCAGTGCTACCCGGACTAACAAAGGGAATGAGCAGTTCTTC

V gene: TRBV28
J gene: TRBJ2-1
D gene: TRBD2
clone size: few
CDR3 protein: CASSVMSGSSYNEQFF
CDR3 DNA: TGTGCCAGCAGTGTAATGAGCGGGAGCTCCTACAATGAGCAGTTCTTC

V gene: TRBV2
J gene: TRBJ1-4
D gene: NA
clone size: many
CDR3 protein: CASSETGSMEKLFF
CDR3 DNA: TGTGCCAGCAGTGAAACCGGCTCTATGGAAAAACTGTTTTTT

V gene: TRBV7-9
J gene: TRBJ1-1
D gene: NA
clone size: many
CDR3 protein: CASSLQGFTEAFF
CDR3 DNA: TGTGCCAGCAGCCTTCAGGGATTCACTGAAGCTTTCTTT

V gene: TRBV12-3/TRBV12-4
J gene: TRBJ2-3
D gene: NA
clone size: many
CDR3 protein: CASSLPTGHSTDTQYF
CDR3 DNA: TGTGCCAGCAGTTTGCCCACAGGGCATAGCACAGATACGCAGTATTTT

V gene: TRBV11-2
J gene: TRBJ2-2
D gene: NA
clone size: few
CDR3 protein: CASSQEGGGELFF
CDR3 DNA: TGTGCCAGCAGCCAAGAAGGGGGCGGGGAGCTGTTTTTT

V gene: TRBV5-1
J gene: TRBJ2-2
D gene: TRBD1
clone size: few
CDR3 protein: CASSSIQGAAGELFF
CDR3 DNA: TGCGCCAGCAGCTCCATACAGGGGGCAGCAGGGGAGCTGTTTTTT

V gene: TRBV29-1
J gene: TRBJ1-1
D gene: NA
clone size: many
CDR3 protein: CSVRTVSYEAFF
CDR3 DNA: TGCAGCGTCAGGACTGTAAGTTATGAAGCTTTCTTT

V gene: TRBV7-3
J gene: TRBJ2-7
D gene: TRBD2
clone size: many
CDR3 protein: CASSFGTSPLYEQYF
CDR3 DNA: TGTGCCAGCAGCTTCGGGACTAGCCCTCTCTACGAGCAGTACTTC

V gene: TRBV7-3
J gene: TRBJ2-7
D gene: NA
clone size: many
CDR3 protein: CASSLEPGQGYEQYF
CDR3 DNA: TGTGCCAGCAGCTTAGAGCCGGGCCAGGGTTACGAGCAGTACTTC

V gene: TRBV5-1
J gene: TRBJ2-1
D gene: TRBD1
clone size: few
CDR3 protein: CASSLTGQVGGSYNEQFF
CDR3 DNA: TGCGCCAGCAGCTTGACGGGACAGGTGGGAGGCTCCTACAATGAGCAGTTCTTC

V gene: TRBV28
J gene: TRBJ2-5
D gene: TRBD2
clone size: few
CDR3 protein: CASRSRTGLGEETQYF
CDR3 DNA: TGTGCCAGCAGGTCCCGAACTGGACTAGGAGAAGAGACCCAGTACTTC

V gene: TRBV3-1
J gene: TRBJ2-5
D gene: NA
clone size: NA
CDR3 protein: CASSQVVGQETQYF
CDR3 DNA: TGTGCCAGCAGCCAAGTTGTCGGTCAAGAGACCCAGTACTTC

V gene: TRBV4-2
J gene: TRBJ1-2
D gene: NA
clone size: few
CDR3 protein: CASSQGGGKSNGYTF
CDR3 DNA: TGTGCCAGCAGCCAAGGCGGCGGGAAGTCGAATGGCTACACCTTC

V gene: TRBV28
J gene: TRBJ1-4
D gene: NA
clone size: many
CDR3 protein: CASWPGANEKLFF
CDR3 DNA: TGTGCCAGCTGGCCCGGGGCTAATGAAAAACTGTTTTTT

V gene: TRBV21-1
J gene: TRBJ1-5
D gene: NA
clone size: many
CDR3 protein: CASSTDSPRARESWLQPQHF
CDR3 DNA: TGTGCCAGCAGCACTGACTCCCCCAGAGCTCGGGAAAGTTGGTTGCAGCCCCAGCATTTT

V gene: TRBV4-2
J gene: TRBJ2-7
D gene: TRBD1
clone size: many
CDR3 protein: CASRPTTTGSYEQYF
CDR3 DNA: TGTGCCAGCAGACCCACTACGACAGGGAGCTACGAGCAGTACTTC

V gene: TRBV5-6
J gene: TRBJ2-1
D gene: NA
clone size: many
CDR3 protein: CASRGEGSREQFF
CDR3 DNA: TGTGCCAGCAGAGGGGAAGGATCCCGAGAGCAGTTCTTC

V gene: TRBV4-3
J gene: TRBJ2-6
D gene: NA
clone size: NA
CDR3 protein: CASSQSQDSSGANVLTF
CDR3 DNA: TGCGCCAGCAGCCAATCCCAGGACAGCTCTGGGGCCAACGTCCTGACTTTC

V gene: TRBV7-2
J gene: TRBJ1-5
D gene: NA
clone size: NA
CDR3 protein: CASSQGRNNQPQHF
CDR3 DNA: TGTGCCAGCAGCCAAGGACGGAACAATCAGCCCCAGCATTTT

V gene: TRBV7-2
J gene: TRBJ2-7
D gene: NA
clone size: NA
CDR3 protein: CASSFFLSSRYEQYF
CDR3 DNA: TGTGCCAGCAGCTTTTTTCTTAGCAGCAGGTACGAGCAGTACTTC

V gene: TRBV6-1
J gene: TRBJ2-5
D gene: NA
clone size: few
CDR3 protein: CASSPGGKKRDQYF
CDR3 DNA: TGTGCCAGCAGTCCCGGGGGTAAAAAGAGAGACCAGTACTTC

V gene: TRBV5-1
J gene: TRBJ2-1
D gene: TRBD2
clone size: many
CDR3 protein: CASSPSGTAYNEQFF
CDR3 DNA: TGCGCCAGCAGCCCCAGCGGGACCGCTTACAATGAGCAGTTCTTC

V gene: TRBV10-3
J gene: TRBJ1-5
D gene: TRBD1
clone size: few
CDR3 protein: CASRGLAMDQPQHF
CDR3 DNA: TGTGCCTCCAGGGGGTTAGCTATGGATCAGCCCCAGCATTTT

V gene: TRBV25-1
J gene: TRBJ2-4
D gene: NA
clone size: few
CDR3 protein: CASTQGGGAKNIQYF
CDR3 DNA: TGTGCCAGCACTCAAGGTGGGGGGGCCAAAAACATTCAGTACTTC

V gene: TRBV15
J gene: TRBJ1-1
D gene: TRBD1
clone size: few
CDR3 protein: CTRDRGDTEAFF
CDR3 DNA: TGTACACGAGACAGGGGGGACACTGAAGCTTTCTTT

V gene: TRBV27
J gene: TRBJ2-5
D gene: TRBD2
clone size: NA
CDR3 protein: CASSSPGGGEEETQYF
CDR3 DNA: TGTGCCAGCAGTTCCCCCGGGGGGGGGGAAGAGGAGACCCAGTACTTC